This T cell receptor beta chain was captured in a study of blood T cell repertoires in COVID-19. Study in general: There were acute and convalescent COVID-19 samples, and they came from the United States, Italy and Spain.

Authors' methods: Estimation of nucleated cell counts relied on the amplification of reference gene primers. TCRdb's copy holds only in-frame clones and misses some; the assay was immunoSEQ multiplex PCR. The V and J calls and the clone size are those of that table, but D and trimming were determined from the DNA. The sample records around 170,000 clones, about 81% being singletons. Germline V gives CDR1 LNHDA, CDR2 SQIVND (reference sequence). This CDR3 is 18 amino acids long. V lost 1 base to trimming and J lost 0 bases, with 16 bases between them. Seattle's enrolled individuals joined amid active infection and were then monitored longitudinally.

The sequence came from an elderly woman with COVID-19, enrolled during active disease. Specimen: peripheral blood. The J gene is TRBJ1-5, the V gene TRBV19, with D perhaps TRBD1 (6 bases). This CDR3 reads CASSIGVAAGASNQPQHF. For the CDR3, the DNA is TGTGCCAGTAGTATAGGGGTCGCGGCAGGGGCTAGCAATCAGCCCCAGCATTTT.